This entry is about one T cell receptor (beta chain). The target of this receptor is not known. This sample was taken from a study of T cells expressing NK-cell markers (dated by TCRdb to about 2020). Turning to the overall study: Roughly 8 donors provided sorted CD3+CD56+NKG2C+, CD3+CD56+NKG2C- and CD3+CD56-NKG2C+ T-cell subsets, whose TCR beta-chain repertoires were profiled. Among the eight sequenced donors, seven were HCMV-seropositive and one was HCMV-seronegative. The study sequenced eight donors, all healthy volunteers chosen at random: three men and five women. Libraries were sequenced as 2 x 150 bp reads on Illumina HiSeq 2000/2500, MiSeq or NextSeq. General conclusions and limits of the study: In a handful of donors, the dominant CD3+CD56+NKG2C+ clonotypes were found to rank among the top 10 CD8+ clonotypes and to make up roughly 1.0-7.0% of CD8+ T cells. Those dominant clonotypes were again the most abundant among CD3+CD56-NKG2C+ cells in four donors, at about 25-65%. It remained unclear whether the expanded NKG2C-expressing T cell clones were specific for HCMV antigens.

A commercial ELISA kit detecting HCMV-specific IgG in serum was used to determine HCMV serostatus. Ficoll density gradient centrifugation was used to isolate peripheral blood mononuclear cells from blood. CDR1 is given as MNHEY and CDR2 as SVGEGT, both from the germline V gene. The CDR3 numbers 15 residues from cysteine through phenylalanine. DNA is not on record. The data were produced on an Illumina HiSeq 2000. TCR beta cDNA libraries were prepared using 5'RACE template switching, which introduced a universal primer site and unique molecular identifiers. cDNA synthesis was primed from the TCR beta constant segment, followed by two successive PCR amplification steps. In the source study's methods: MIGEC handled demultiplexing of the reads and grouping by UMI, while MiTCR was used to assemble and quantify clonotypes. To exclude erroneous sequences, only TCR cDNA sequences supported by at least two reads were retained. The tcR package was used for downstream repertoire analysis, and clonotypes were matched between fractions using CDR3 nucleotide sequence together with V segment. Antigen specificity was annotated against VDJdb with VDJmatch, allowing one amino acid substitution in CDR3. After reprocessing by TCRdb, each CDR3 protein sequence is one entry, and no DNA is given. V and J calls and clone size were set by TCRdb, not the authors. The sample's table lists a count of 200,000 to 300,000 distinct CDR3 sequences. The biggest ten clones account for 4% to 5% of the sample.

This sequence originates from a woman between 18 and 70 years old in good health. The V and J segments used are TRBV6-2 or TRBV6-3 and TRBJ2-3; TCRdb's D call of TRBD2 is untestable without DNA. Sequencing was done on a sample of blood T cells: a sorted CD56 or NKG2C T cell subset, CD4+ or CD8+ T cells, or bulk PBMC T cells (not recorded which). The CDR3 is CASSYGTRGSDTQYF.